This T cell receptor beta chain stems from a study of cytomegalovirus exposure and HLA in healthy donors. The CDR3 is made up of 18 amino acids. Per germline, CDR1 LGHNA and CDR2 YSLEER. V shed 4 bases, J shed 0 bases, and the junction held 8 bases outside the gene matches. Use of 60 Vbeta and 13 Jbeta primers characterized the PCR. The table came from immunoSEQ multiplex PCR; TCRdb's copy has only in-frame clones and leaves some out. Among some 170,000 clones listed, about 77% were seen once. The count of this clone is one. The sequence was collected from a man between 18 and 35 years old in good health and CMV-seropositive. What was sequenced was PBMCs. The chain has TRBV4-3 and TRBJ2-6, with TRBD2 matching 8 bases. CDR3 amino acids: CASSLTLAGNSGANVLTF. The CDR3 DNA sequence: TGCGCCAGCAGCCTAACCTTAGCGGGGAACTCTGGGGCCAACGTCCTGACTTTC.